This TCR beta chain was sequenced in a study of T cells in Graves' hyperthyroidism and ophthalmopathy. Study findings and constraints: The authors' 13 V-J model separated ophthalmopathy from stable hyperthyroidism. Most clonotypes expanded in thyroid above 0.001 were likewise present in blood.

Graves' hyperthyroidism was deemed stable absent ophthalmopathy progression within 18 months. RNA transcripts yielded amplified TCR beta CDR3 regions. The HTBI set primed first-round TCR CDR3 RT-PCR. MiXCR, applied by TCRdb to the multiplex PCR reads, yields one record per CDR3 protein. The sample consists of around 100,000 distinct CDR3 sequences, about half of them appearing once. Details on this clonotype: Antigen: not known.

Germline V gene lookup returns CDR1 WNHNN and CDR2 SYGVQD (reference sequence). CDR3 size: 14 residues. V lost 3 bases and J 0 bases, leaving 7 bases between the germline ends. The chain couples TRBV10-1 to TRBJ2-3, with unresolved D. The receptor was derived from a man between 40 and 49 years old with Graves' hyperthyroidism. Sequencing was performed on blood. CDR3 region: CASSETVSTDTQYF. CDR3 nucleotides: TGCGCCAGCAGTGAAACCGTTAGCACAGATACGCAGTATTTT.